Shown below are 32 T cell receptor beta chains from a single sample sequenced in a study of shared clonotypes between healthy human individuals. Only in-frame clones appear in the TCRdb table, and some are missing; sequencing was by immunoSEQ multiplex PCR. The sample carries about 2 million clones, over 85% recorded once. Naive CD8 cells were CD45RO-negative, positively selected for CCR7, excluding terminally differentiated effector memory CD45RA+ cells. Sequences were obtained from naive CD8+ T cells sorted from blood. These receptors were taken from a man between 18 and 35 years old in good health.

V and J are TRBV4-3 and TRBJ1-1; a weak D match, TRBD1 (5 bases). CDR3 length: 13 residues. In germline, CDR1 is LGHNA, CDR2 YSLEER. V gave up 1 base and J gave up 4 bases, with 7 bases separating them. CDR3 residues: CASSQAGPTEAFF. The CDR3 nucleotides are TGCGCCAGCAGCCAAGCGGGGCCCACTGAAGCTTTCTTT.

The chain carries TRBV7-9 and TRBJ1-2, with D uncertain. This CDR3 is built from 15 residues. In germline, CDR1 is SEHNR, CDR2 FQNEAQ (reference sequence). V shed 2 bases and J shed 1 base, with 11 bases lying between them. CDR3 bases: TGTGCCAGCAGCTTATATGGGAGTATTAACTATGGCTACACCTTC. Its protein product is CASSLYGSINYGYTF.

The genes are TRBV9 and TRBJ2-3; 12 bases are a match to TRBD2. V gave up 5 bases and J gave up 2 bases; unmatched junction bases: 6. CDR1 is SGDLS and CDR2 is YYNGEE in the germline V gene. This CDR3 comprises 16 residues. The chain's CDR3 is CASSETSGGFTDTQYF. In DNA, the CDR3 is TGTGCCAGCAGTGAGACTAGCGGGGGATTCACAGATACGCAGTATTTT. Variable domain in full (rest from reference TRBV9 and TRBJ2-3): DSGVTQTPKHLITATGQRVTLRCSPRSGDLSVYWYQQSLDQGLQFLIQYYNGEERAKGNILERFSAQQFPDLHSELNLSSLELGDSALYFCASSETSGGFTDTQYFGPGTRLTVL.

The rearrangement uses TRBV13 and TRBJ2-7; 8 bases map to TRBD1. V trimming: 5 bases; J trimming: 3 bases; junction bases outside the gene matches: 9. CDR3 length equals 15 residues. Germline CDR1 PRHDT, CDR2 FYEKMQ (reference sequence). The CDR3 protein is CASSPSGTGFYEQYF. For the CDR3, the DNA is TGTGCCAGCAGCCCCTCCGGGACAGGTTTCTACGAGCAGTACTTC.

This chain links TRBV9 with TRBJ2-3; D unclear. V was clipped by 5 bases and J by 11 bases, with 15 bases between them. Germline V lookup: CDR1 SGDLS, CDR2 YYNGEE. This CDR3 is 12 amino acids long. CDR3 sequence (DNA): TGTGCCAGCAGTTCCGGACCTTTAGAGCAGTATTTT. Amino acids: CASSSGPLEQYF.

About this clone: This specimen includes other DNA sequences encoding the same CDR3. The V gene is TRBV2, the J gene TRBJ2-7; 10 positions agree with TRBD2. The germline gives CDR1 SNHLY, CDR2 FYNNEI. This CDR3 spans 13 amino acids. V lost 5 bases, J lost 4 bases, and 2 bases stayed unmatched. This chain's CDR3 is CASSRTSGYEQYF. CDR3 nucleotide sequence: TGTGCCAGCAGTCGGACTAGCGGATACGAGCAGTACTTC.

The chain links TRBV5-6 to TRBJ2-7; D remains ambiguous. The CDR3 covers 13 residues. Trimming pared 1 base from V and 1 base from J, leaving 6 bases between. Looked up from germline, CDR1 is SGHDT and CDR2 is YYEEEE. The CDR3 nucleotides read TGTGCCAGCAGCTTGAGTCCATCCTACGAGCAGTACTTC. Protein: CASSLSPSYEQYF.

Here the CDR3 DNA reads TGTGCCAGCAGAGCCGGGACAGCCTACGAGCAGTACTTC. Its translation is CASRAGTAYEQYF. The chain recombines TRBV27 with TRBJ2-7; 7 positions match TRBD1. J gave up 2 bases and V 6 bases, and 4 bases lay outside the gene matches. Per germline, CDR1 MNHEY and CDR2 SMNVEV (reference sequence). This CDR3 comprises 13 residues.

The CDR3 DNA reads TGCGCCAGCAGCCAAGGGGCCTCTGGAAACACCATATATTTT. This sequence encodes CASSQGASGNTIYF. The V call is TRBV4-1, the J call TRBJ1-3; D is ambiguous. Germline V gene data show CDR1 as MGHRA and CDR2 as YSYEKL. V was clipped by 1 base and J by 0 bases, with 4 bases between them. The CDR3 covers 14 residues.

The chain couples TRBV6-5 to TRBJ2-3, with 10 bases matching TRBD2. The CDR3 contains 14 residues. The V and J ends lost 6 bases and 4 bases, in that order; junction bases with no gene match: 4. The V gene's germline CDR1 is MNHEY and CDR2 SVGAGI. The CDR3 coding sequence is TGTGCCAGCAGAGAACTAGCGGGATCAGATACGCAGTATTTT. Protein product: CASRELAGSDTQYF.

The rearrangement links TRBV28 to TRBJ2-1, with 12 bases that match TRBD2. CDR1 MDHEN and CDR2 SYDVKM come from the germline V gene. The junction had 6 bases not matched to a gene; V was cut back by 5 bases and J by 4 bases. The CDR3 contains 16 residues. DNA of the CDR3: TGTGCCAGCAGTGCCCGGACTAGCGGGGCTTACAATGAGCAGTTCTTC. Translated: CASSARTSGAYNEQFF.

CDR3 coding DNA: TGTGCCAGCAGCTTAGAAGTAACTGGATCCTACGAGCAGTACTTC. Amino acids: CASSLEVTGSYEQYF. This chain joins TRBV11-2 and TRBJ2-7, with D hard to call. Germline assignment: CDR1 SGHAT and CDR2 FQNNGV. Trimming removed 0 bases from V and 1 base from J, with 10 bases in between. The CDR3 covers 15 residues.

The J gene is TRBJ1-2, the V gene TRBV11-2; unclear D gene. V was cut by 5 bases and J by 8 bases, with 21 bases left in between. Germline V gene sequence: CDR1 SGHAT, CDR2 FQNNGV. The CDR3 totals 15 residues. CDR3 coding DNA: TGTGCCAGCAGCACAAAACCCGGGGTTTTGGACGGCTACACCTTC. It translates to CASSTKPGVLDGYTF.

DNA for the CDR3: TGTGCCAGCAGCTTAGATCAGGGGCTGGGTTCACCCCTCCACTTT. It specifies CASSLDQGLGSPLHF. The genes are TRBV7-6 and TRBJ1-6; D is possibly TRBD1 (6 bases). The CDR3 runs to 15 residues. The V end was cut by 1 base, the J end by 9 bases, with 13 bases between. The germline V gene encodes CDR1 SGHVS and CDR2 FNYEAQ.

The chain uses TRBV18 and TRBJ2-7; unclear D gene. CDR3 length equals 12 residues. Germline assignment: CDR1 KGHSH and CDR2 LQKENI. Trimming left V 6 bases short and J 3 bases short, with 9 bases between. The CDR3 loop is CASSLTLYEQYF. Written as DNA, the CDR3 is TGTGCCAGCTCCCTGACCCTCTACGAGCAGTACTTC.

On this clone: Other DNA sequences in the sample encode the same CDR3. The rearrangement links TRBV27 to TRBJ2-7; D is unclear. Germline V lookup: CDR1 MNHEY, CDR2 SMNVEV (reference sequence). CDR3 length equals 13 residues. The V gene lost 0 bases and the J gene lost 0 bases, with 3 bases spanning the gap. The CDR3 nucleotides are TGTGCCAGCAGTTTATCCCGCTCCTACGAGCAGTACTTC. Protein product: CASSLSRSYEQYF.

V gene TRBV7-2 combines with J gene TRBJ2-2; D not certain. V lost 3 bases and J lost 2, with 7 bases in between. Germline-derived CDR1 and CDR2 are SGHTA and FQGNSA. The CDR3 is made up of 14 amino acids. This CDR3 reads CASSFGPNTGELFF. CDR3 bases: TGTGCCAGCAGCTTCGGACCCAACACCGGGGAGCTGTTTTTT.

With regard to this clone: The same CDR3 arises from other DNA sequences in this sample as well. The CDR3, as DNA: TGTGCCAGCAGCTTCGGGACAGATACGCAGTATTTT. It codes for CASSFGTDTQYF. The chain joins TRBV7-9 to TRBJ2-3, with D uncertain. Germline V gene data show CDR1 as SEHNR and CDR2 as FQNEAQ (reference sequence). The CDR3 totals 12 residues. Trimming left V 3 bases short and J 3 bases short, with 4 bases between.

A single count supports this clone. The CDR3 loop reads CASSLAVGGFWYEQFF. The CDR3 coding sequence is TGTGCCAGCAGCTTGGCTGTGGGGGGGTTTTGGTATGAGCAGTTCTTC. The chain employs TRBV5-6 and TRBJ2-1; the match to TRBD2 covers 7 bases. J lost 8 bases, V lost 0 bases, and 11 bases had no gene match. CDR1 is SGHDT, CDR2 YYEEEE, per germline. This CDR3 is built from 16 residues.

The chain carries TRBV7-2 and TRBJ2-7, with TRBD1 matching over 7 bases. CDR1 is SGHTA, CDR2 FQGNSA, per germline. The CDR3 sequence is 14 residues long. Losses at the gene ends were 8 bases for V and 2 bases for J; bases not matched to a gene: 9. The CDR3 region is CASYRPGQTYEQYF. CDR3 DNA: TGTGCCAGCTATCGGCCGGGACAGACCTACGAGCAGTACTTC.

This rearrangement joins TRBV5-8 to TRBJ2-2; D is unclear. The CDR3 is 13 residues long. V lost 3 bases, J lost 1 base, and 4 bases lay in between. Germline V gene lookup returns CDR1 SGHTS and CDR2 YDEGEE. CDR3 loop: CASSWGNTGELFF. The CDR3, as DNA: TGTGCCAGCAGCTGGGGGAACACCGGGGAGCTGTTTTTT.

CDR3 nucleotide sequence: TGTGCCAGCAGCTTCACGGGCGGGGAGCTGTTTTTT. It yields the protein CASSFTGGELFF. V gene TRBV7-9 combines with J gene TRBJ2-2; D gene unclear. Germline lookup yields CDR1 SEHNR and CDR2 FQNEAQ (reference sequence). This CDR3 spans 12 amino acids. Trimming took 3 bases from V and 7 from J, leaving 6 bases between them.

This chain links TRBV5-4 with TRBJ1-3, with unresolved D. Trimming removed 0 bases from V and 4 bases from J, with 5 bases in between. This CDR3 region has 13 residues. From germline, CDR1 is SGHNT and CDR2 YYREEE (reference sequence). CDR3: CASSLGGGNTIYF. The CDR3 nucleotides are TGTGCCAGCAGCTTGGGGGGAGGAAACACCATATATTTT.

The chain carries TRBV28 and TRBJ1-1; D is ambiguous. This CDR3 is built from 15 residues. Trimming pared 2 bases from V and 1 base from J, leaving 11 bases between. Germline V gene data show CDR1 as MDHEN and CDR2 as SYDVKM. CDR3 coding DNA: TGTGCCAGCAGTTTAACGTCAGAAGGGAACACTGAAGCTTTCTTT. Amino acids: CASSLTSEGNTEAFF. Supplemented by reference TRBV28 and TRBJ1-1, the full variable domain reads DVKVTQSSRYLVKRTGEKVFLECVQDMDHENMFWYRQDPGLGLRLIYFSYDVKMKEKGDIPEGYSVSREKKERFSLILESASTNQTSMYLCASSLTSEGNTEAFFGQGTRLTVV.

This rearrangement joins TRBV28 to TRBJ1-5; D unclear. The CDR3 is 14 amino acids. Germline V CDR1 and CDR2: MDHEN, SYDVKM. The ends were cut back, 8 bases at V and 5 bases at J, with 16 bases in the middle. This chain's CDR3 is CASLVTERHQPQHF. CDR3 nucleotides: TGTGCCAGCCTTGTCACAGAGAGGCATCAGCCCCAGCATTTT.

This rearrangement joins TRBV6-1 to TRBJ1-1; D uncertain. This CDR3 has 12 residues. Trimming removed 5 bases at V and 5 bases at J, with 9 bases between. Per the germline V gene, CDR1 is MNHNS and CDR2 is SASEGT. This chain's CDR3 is CASSPIGTEAFF. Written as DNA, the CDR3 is TGTGCCAGCAGTCCCATTGGAACTGAAGCTTTCTTT.

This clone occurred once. The CDR3 DNA sequence: TGCGCCAGCAGCCCAGGGACTAGCGGTCACTCCTACGAGCAGTACTTC. Its translation: CASSPGTSGHSYEQYF. The chain is built from TRBV4-1 and TRBJ2-7; 11 bases agree with TRBD2. Germline values: CDR1 MGHRA, CDR2 YSYEKL. J lost 0 bases, V lost 4 bases, and 5 bases had no gene match. The CDR3 consists of 16 residues.

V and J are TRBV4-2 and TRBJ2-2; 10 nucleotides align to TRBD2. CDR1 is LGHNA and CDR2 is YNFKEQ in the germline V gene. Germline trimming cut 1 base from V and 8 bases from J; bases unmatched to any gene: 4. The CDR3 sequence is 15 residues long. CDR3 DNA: TGTGCCAGCAGCCAAGTGGGGACTAGCGAGGGGGAGCTGTTTTTT. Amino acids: CASSQVGTSEGELFF.

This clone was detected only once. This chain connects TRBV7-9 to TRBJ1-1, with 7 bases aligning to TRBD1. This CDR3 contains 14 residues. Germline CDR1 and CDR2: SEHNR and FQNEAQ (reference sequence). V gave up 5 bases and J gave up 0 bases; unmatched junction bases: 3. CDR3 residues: CASSEGQLNTEAFF. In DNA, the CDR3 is TGTGCCAGCAGCGAGGGACAGCTGAACACTGAAGCTTTCTTT.

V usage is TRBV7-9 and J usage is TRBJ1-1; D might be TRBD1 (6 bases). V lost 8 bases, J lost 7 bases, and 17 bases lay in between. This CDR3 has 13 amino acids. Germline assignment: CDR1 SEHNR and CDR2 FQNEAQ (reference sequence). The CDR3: CASAAEETGEAFF. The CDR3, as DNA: TGTGCCAGCGCCGCCGAGGAGACAGGTGAAGCTTTCTTT. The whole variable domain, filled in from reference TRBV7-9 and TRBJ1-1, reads DTGVSQNPRHKITKRGQNVTFRCDPISEHNRLYWYRQTLGQGPEFLTYFQNEAQLEKSRLLSDRFSAERPKGSFSTLEIQRTEQGDSAMYLCASAAEETGEAFFGQGTRLTVV.

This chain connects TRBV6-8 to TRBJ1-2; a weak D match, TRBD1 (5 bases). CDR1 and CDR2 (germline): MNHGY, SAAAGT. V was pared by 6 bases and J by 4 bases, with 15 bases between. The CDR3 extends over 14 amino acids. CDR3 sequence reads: CASRQVPAPYGYTF. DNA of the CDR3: TGTGCCAGCAGACAGGTCCCCGCACCCTATGGCTACACCTTC.

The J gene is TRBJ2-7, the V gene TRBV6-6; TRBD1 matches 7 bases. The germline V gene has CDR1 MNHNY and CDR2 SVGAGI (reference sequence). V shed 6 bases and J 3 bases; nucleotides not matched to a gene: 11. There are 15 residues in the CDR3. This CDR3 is CASSATGVSLYEQYF. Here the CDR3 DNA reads TGTGCCAGCAGCGCTACAGGGGTGTCCCTCTACGAGCAGTACTTC.